What follows describes a single T cell receptor (beta chain). The antigen remains unidentified. Cultured CD4+ T cells had their DNA profiled by the Oncomine TCR Beta short-read assay. MiXCR, run by TCRdb on the PCR reads, gives a single entry per CDR3 protein. The sample has under 25,000 distinct CDR3 sequences, roughly 71% seen once; the top ten hold over 6%. The data belong to a study of vaccination and CD4 T cells after COVID-19. Study overall: Six male and four female convalescents took part, two of them Hispanic. Investigators stimulated cells with overlapping spike peptides drawn from SARS-CoV-2, HCoV-NL63, HCoV-OC43 and HCoV-229E.

CDR3 length: 12 residues. Germline values: CDR1 LNHDA, CDR2 SQIVND (reference sequence). Trimming shortened V by 3 bases and J by 0 bases, and 2 bases separated the two germline ends. Treatment specified: roughly ten-day PBMC culture with coronavirus spike peptide pools or control peptides (ViraFEST assay). Sequencing was performed on CD4+ T cells from blood, cultured in vitro. The rearrangement joins TRBV19 to TRBJ2-5; D remains ambiguous. The source is a human donor who had recovered from COVID-19. CDR3 bases: TGTGCCAGTAGTATGGACCAAGAGACCCAGTACTTC. Translation: CASSMDQETQYF.